The 10 T cell receptor beta chains reported below all come from one sample, sequenced in a study of blood T cell repertoires in COVID-19. Repertoires were generated with immunoSEQ multiplex PCR, while TCRdb's copy carries only in-frame clones and drops some. The repertoire holds 150,000 to 190,000 clones, with approximately 82% as singletons. Sequencing was performed on peripheral blood. These receptors came from a woman between 45 and 60 years old with acute or convalescent COVID-19.

V and J are TRBV18 and TRBJ2-7; TRBD2 agrees at 7 bases. The germline V gene has CDR1 KGHSH and CDR2 LQKENI. This CDR3 has 16 residues. J gave up 3 bases and V 3 bases, and 11 bases lay outside the gene matches. The DNA of the CDR3 is TGTGCCAGCTCACCTAGTTGGCTAGCGGAAAACTACGAGCAGTACTTC. Residues: CASSPSWLAENYEQYF.

V is TRBV7-2 and J is TRBJ2-1; 8 nucleotides line up with TRBD2. Trimming cost V 0 bases and J 6 bases; bases outside gene matches: 4. CDR3 length: 15 amino acids. CDR1 and CDR2 from the germline V gene are SGHTA and FQGNSA. The CDR3 sequence is CASSLARGGPNEQFF. CDR3 nucleotides: TGTGCCAGCAGCTTAGCGCGCGGGGGGCCCAATGAGCAGTTCTTC.

The rearrangement uses TRBV6-5 and TRBJ1-2; a possible D gene is TRBD1 (5 bases). This CDR3 has 11 amino acids. Germline V gene sequence: CDR1 MNHEY, CDR2 SVGAGI. CDR3 protein: CAAGVDYGYTF. The CDR3 DNA reads as TGTGCAGCGGGGGTTGACTATGGCTACACCTTC.

As for this clone: The identical CDR3 is also encoded by other nucleotide sequences in the sample. The chain uses TRBV4-2 and TRBJ1-2, with D tentatively TRBD1 (5 bases). This CDR3 is 14 amino acids long. V was clipped by 1 base and J by 4 bases, with 10 bases between them. Germline V gives CDR1 LGHNA, CDR2 YNFKEQ. The CDR3: CASSQGQGSYGYTF. DNA for the CDR3: TGTGCCAGCAGCCAAGGGCAGGGTAGCTATGGCTACACCTTC.

This rearrangement joins TRBV11-2 to TRBJ2-7, with 7 bases identical to TRBD1. The CDR3 consists of 14 residues. Germline assignment: CDR1 SGHAT and CDR2 FQNNGV. V gave up 5 bases and J gave up 6 bases; unmatched junction bases: 10. The CDR3 region is CASSEQGILGEQYF. The CDR3 DNA sequence: TGTGCCAGCAGCGAACAGGGGATCTTGGGCGAGCAGTACTTC. Full variable domain (rest looked up from reference TRBV11-2 and TRBJ2-7): EAGVAQSPRYKIIEKRQSVAFWCNPISGHATLYWYQQILGQGPKLLIQFQNNGVVDDSQLPKDRFSAERLKGVDSTLKIQPAKLEDSAVYLCASSEQGILGEQYFGPGTRLTVT.

V gene TRBV6-5 combines with J gene TRBJ2-7; D may be TRBD1 (5 bases). The CDR3 runs 15 residues. Germline CDR1 MNHEY, CDR2 SVGAGI. V was cut by 6 bases and J by 2 bases, with 17 bases left in between. CDR3 in DNA: TGTGCCAGCAGGGGGCCCGGGTCCCAACCCTACGAGCAGTACTTC. The encoded protein is CASRGPGSQPYEQYF.

The J gene is TRBJ1-1, the V gene TRBV6-6; no firm D call. Germline values: CDR1 MNHNY, CDR2 SVGAGI (reference sequence). Deletions cut 0 bases from V and 8 bases from J, with 7 bases between. The CDR3 sequence is 12 residues long. In DNA form, the CDR3 reads TGTGCCAGCAGTTACTCGGCAGTCGAAGCTTTCTTT. This sequence encodes CASSYSAVEAFF.

The chain employs TRBV5-8 and TRBJ1-2, with 8 bases lining up with TRBD1. This CDR3 region has 12 residues. The germline V gene encodes CDR1 SGHTS and CDR2 YDEGEE. Losses at the gene ends were 4 bases for V and 8 bases for J; bases not matched to a gene: 4. The CDR3 coding sequence is TGTGCCAGCAGCCCAAGGACAGGGGGCTACACCTTC. Amino acid sequence: CASSPRTGGYTF.

The chain couples TRBV4-3 to TRBJ2-1; 7 positions agree with TRBD1. CDR1 is LGHNA and CDR2 is YSLEER in the germline V gene. The CDR3 has 15 amino acids. After removal of 3 bases from V and 6 bases from J, the junction contained 8 bases not matched to a gene. The CDR3 loop reads CASSHPDRALNEQFF. The CDR3 bases are TGCGCCAGCAGCCACCCTGACAGGGCTCTCAATGAGCAGTTCTTC.

Here the CDR3 DNA reads TGCGCCAGCATTGGATCCCCCGGAGGAGCCTACGAGCAGTACTTC. Amino acids: CASIGSPGGAYEQYF. This chain joins TRBV10-2 and TRBJ2-7; D possibly corresponds to TRBD2 (5 bases). The CDR3 spans 15 residues. Germline CDR1 is WSHSY and CDR2 is SAAADI. V lost 7 bases, J lost 2 bases, and 18 bases lay in between.